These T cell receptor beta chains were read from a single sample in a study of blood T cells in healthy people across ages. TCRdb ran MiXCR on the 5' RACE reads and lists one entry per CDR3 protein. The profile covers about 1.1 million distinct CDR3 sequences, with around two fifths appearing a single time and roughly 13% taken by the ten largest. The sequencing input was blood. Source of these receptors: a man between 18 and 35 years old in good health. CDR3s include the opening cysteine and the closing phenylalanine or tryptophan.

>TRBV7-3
CASSPIGGPYNEQYF
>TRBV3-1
CASSRVAGAYEQYF
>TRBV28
CASSSRRDRVRNSPLHF
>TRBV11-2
CASSGSQGIYQETQYF
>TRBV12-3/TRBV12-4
CASSLVGQGVDNEQFF
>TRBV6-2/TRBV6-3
CASSTYSGSPLHF
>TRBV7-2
CASGLASRLAGLYNEQFF
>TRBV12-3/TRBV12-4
CASSLVHTVFGYTF
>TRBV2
CASSFGRTAEAFF
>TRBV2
CASRAQGNEQFF
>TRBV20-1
CRVMGGDTEAFF
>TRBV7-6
CASSFLPSGGETQFF
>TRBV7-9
CASSLALSNSPLHF
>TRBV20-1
CSARDLRRAGPSDTQYF